The 23 T cell receptor beta chains below were found in one sample sequenced in a study of CD8+ T cells in alopecia areata. Extracted RNA was reverse transcribed, and the resulting cDNA served as sequencing template. Method: immunoSEQ multiplex PCR; TCRdb's copy keeps in-frame clones and lacks some. The data hold about 180,000 clones, with over 50% observed a single time. The starting material was CD4+ T cells sorted from blood, obtained at week 0. All receptors come from a human donor with alopecia areata.

This rearrangement joins TRBV7-8 to TRBJ2-5; possible D gene TRBD2, 5 bases. V gave up 5 bases and J gave up 5 bases, with 15 bases separating them. From germline, CDR1 is SGHVS and CDR2 FQNEAQ. The CDR3 contains 14 residues. This CDR3 reads CASSRTGDGETQYF. The CDR3 bases are TGTGCCAGCAGCCGGACCGGGGATGGGGAGACCCAGTACTTC.

This sequence joins TRBV15 and TRBJ2-6; D possibly corresponds to TRBD1 (7 bases). The CDR3 totals 18 residues. The germline CDR1 and CDR2 sequences are LNHNV and YYDKDF (reference sequence). V was trimmed by 5 bases and J by 2 bases, leaving 19 bases between them. In DNA form, the CDR3 reads TGTGCCACCAGCGGCGGGACAGCGATTTTTACTGGGGCCAACGTCCTGACTTTC. Encoded protein: CATSGGTAIFTGANVLTF. The whole variable domain, filled in from reference TRBV15 and TRBJ2-6, reads DAMVIQNPRYQVTQFGKPVTLSCSQTLNHNVMYWYQQKSSQAPKLLFHYYDKDFNNEADTPDNFQSRRPNTSFCFLDIRSPGLGDTAMYLCATSGGTAIFTGANVLTFGAGSRLTVL.

This chain links TRBV30 with TRBJ2-7; 8 bases align to TRBD1. Germline trimming cut 0 bases from V and 2 bases from J; bases unmatched to any gene: 9. Germline V CDR1 and CDR2: GTSNPN, SVGIG (reference sequence). This CDR3 region has 16 residues. CDR3 region: CAWSVVGQVPPYEQYF. CDR3 in DNA: TGTGCCTGGAGTGTAGTGGGACAGGTCCCCCCCTACGAGCAGTACTTC.

The chain recombines TRBV5-1 with TRBJ2-5; D call uncertain. The CDR3 totals 13 residues. Germline lookup yields CDR1 SGHRS and CDR2 YFSETQ. Trimming left V 5 bases short and J 5 bases short, with 13 bases between. The CDR3 DNA reads TGCGCCAGCAGGCATCCGGCGGTCGAGACCCAGTACTTC. This translates into CASRHPAVETQYF.

Only a few counts were recorded for this clone. This chain connects TRBV29-1 to TRBJ1-2; D gene ambiguous. Germline V lookup: CDR1 SQVTM, CDR2 ANQGSEA. The CDR3 extends over 13 amino acids. Trimming cost V 3 bases and J 2 bases, with 10 bases left between them. The CDR3 DNA is TGCAGCGTTGAGGTCAACTACAACTATGGCTACACCTTC. Amino acid sequence: CSVEVNYNYGYTF.

CDR3 loop: CASSLGTDPYEQYF. The CDR3 bases are TGTGCCAGCAGCTTAGGAACCGACCCCTACGAGCAGTACTTC. The genes are TRBV7-8 and TRBJ2-7, with D unresolved. CDR1 is SGHVS and CDR2 is FQNEAQ in the germline V gene. The CDR3 loop spans 14 amino acids. With 1 base removed from V and 2 bases from J, the gap between germline ends came to 9 bases.

This sequence joins TRBV5-1 and TRBJ2-6; 8 bases map to TRBD1. Losses at the gene ends were 4 bases for V and 1 base for J; bases not matched to a gene: 7. There are 17 residues in the CDR3. CDR1 and CDR2 (germline): SGHRS, YFSETQ. CDR3 protein: CASSVSTGGSGANVLTF. The CDR3 nucleotides are TGCGCCAGCAGCGTGTCCACAGGGGGATCTGGGGCCAACGTCCTGACTTTC.

This chain connects TRBV2 to TRBJ1-5, with D perhaps matching TRBD1 (5 bases). The CDR3 contains 13 residues. V lost 6 bases and J lost 2, with 8 bases in between. Looked up from germline, CDR1 is SNHLY and CDR2 is FYNNEI. The chain's CDR3 is CASRTTGNQPQHF. CDR3 sequence (DNA): TGTGCCAGCAGAACGACAGGCAATCAGCCCCAGCATTTT.

Note on this clone: A read error likely explains this, since a far larger clone differs by one base. The chain joins TRBV5-6 to TRBJ2-7; perhaps TRBD2 as D (5 bases). The germline V gene encodes CDR1 SGHDT and CDR2 YYEEEE. V lost 5 bases and J 2 bases, leaving 14 bases between the germline ends. This CDR3 is built from 14 residues. Here the CDR3 DNA reads TGTGCCAGCAGTCATCGGACGGGGACCTACGAGCAGTACTTC. This gives the protein CASSHRTGTYEQYF.

The V gene is TRBV6-5, the J gene TRBJ1-5, with TRBD1 matching over 7 bases. This CDR3 contains 15 residues. Germline CDR1 MNHEY, CDR2 SVGAGI. V lost 6 bases, J lost 0 bases, and 5 bases stayed unmatched. CDR3 in DNA: TGTGCCAGCAGACAGGGGCAATCTAGCAATCAGCCCCAGCATTTT. Amino acids: CASRQGQSSNQPQHF.

This clone was recorded a few times. This sequence joins TRBV29-1 and TRBJ1-4, with 9 positions matching TRBD1. This CDR3 is built from 14 residues. The V segment lost 7 bases and the J segment 1 base; nucleotides outside the gene matches: 4. CDR1 is SQVTM, CDR2 ANQGSEA, per germline. The CDR3 protein is CSATDRGTNEKLFF. CDR3 DNA: TGCAGCGCTACGGACAGGGGAACTAATGAAAAACTGTTTTTT.

The rearrangement joins TRBV29-1 to TRBJ2-7; 13 nucleotides agree with TRBD2. This CDR3 region has 14 residues. CDR1 and CDR2 (germline): SQVTM, ANQGSEA. With 6 bases clipped from V and 8 bases from J, the junction kept 10 bases outside the gene matches. The chain's CDR3 is CSVITGLAGAQQYF. CDR3 nucleotide sequence: TGCAGCGTGATAACCGGACTAGCGGGGGCTCAGCAGTACTTC.

The chain combines TRBV9 with TRBJ2-3; the match to TRBD2 covers 13 bases. CDR3 length: 17 residues. J gave up 8 bases and V 2 bases, and 11 bases lay outside the gene matches. Germline V gene sequence: CDR1 SGDLS, CDR2 YYNGEE. The CDR3 DNA is TGTGCCAGCAGCGTCACAAACGGACTAGCGGGGGAAGTTACGCAGTATTTT. Amino acid sequence: CASSVTNGLAGEVTQYF.

The chain uses TRBV29-1 and TRBJ2-7; possibly TRBD1 or TRBD2 for D (5 bases each). V was trimmed by 4 bases and J by 1 base, leaving 14 bases between them. The CDR3 runs to 14 residues. Per the germline V gene, CDR1 is SQVTM and CDR2 is ANQGSEA. The CDR3 nucleotides are TGCAGCGTTGTCGCCCAGGGACCTTCCTACGAGCAGTACTTC. Its translation is CSVVAQGPSYEQYF.

V and J are TRBV5-1 and TRBJ1-5; D is uncertain. Looked up from germline, CDR1 is SGHRS and CDR2 is YFSETQ. V was pared by 1 base and J by 0 bases, with 8 bases between. CDR3 length: 15 amino acids. CDR3 loop: CASSLSADSNQPQHF. CDR3 coding DNA: TGCGCCAGCAGCTTGTCTGCTGATAGCAATCAGCCCCAGCATTTT.

This clone was observed a handful of times. The V and J genes are TRBV19 and TRBJ1-5; TRBD1 matches at 9 bases. This CDR3 spans 18 amino acids. J lost 3 bases, V lost 4 bases, and 13 bases had no gene match. Germline V gene data show CDR1 as LNHDA and CDR2 as SQIVND (reference sequence). DNA for the CDR3: TGTGCCAGTAGTACAAAGCACAGGGGGCGTATTGTCAATCAGCCCCAGCATTTT. As protein: CASSTKHRGRIVNQPQHF.

V and J are TRBV7-2 and TRBJ2-5; 9 bases agree with TRBD1. Trimming removed 5 bases from V and 9 bases from J; junction bases left unmatched: 10. Germline V gene sequence: CDR1 SGHTA, CDR2 FQGNSA. The CDR3 is 14 amino acids. The CDR3 sequence: CASSLRTGARPQYF. The CDR3 nucleotides read TGTGCCAGCAGCCTTCGGACAGGGGCGAGGCCCCAGTACTTC.

The chain has TRBV30 and TRBJ1-5; D is undetermined. The CDR3 length is 13 residues. Germline V CDR1 and CDR2: GTSNPN, SVGIG (reference sequence). V dropped 1 base and J dropped 4 bases, with 8 bases sitting between them. In DNA form, the CDR3 reads TGTGCCTGGAGTGACTCCTCTAATCAGCCCCAGCATTTT. It specifies CAWSDSSNQPQHF.

The rearrangement joins TRBV10-3 to TRBJ2-7, with TRBD1 matching over 7 bases. The CDR3 runs to 13 residues. The V gene's germline CDR1 is ENHRY and CDR2 SYGVKD. V dropped 10 bases and J dropped 9; count of bases not matched to a gene: 15. The CDR3 coding sequence is TGTGCCACCAAGAGTTCCGACAGGGATACGCAGTACTTC. Encoded protein: CATKSSDRDTQYF.

The table lists this clone with a count of one. For the CDR3, the DNA is TGTGCCAGCAGCTACGGGACCCGGGGCGGCAAAGGAGGCTACACCTTC. Its translation is CASSYGTRGGKGGYTF. The rearrangement uses TRBV11-2 and TRBJ1-2; TRBD1 might be the D (5 bases). In germline, CDR1 is SGHAT, CDR2 FQNNGV. The CDR3 is 16 residues long. V shed 4 bases and J shed 8 bases, with 23 bases lying between them.

The V gene is TRBV18, the J gene TRBJ2-3; no definite D call. CDR3 length: 14 amino acids. Germline V lookup: CDR1 KGHSH, CDR2 LQKENI. The V gene lost 0 bases and the J gene lost 3 bases, with 7 bases spanning the gap. This CDR3 is CASSPPMGTDTQYF. The CDR3 bases are TGTGCCAGCTCACCACCTATGGGGACAGATACGCAGTATTTT.

This clone appeared a few times. The rearrangement links TRBV7-9 to TRBJ1-1; 9 bases agree with TRBD1. The CDR3 is 14 amino acids. Germline V gene sequence: CDR1 SEHNR, CDR2 FQNEAQ (reference sequence). V dropped 3 bases and J dropped 2; count of bases not matched to a gene: 1. CDR3 protein: CASSLTGGNTEAFF. The CDR3 nucleotides read TGTGCCAGCAGCTTGACAGGGGGTAACACTGAAGCTTTCTTT. The variable domain in full, with the rest retrieved from reference TRBV7-9 and TRBJ1-1, is DTGVSQNPRHKITKRGQNVTFRCDPISEHNRLYWYRQTLGQGPEFLTYFQNEAQLEKSRLLSDRFSAERPKGSFSTLEIQRTEQGDSAMYLCASSLTGGNTEAFFGQGTRLTVV.

The chain uses TRBV5-1 and TRBJ2-2, with a weak D call TRBD1 (6 bases). Germline values: CDR1 SGHRS, CDR2 YFSETQ. V dropped 5 bases and J dropped 1 base, with 12 bases sitting between them. CDR3 length: 15 residues. The CDR3: CASRPTGRNTGELFF. In nucleotides, the CDR3 is TGCGCCAGCAGGCCAACAGGGAGGAACACCGGGGAGCTGTTTTTT.